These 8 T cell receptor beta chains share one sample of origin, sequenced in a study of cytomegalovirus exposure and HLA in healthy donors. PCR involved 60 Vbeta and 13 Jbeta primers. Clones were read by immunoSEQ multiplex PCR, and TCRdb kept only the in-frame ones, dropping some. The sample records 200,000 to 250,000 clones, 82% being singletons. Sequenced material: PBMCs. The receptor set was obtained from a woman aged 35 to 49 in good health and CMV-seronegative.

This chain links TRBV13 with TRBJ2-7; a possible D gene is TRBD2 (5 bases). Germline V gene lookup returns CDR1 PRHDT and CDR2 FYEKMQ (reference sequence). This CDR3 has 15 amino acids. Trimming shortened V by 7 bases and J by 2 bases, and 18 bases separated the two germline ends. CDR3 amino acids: CASNPWRRTPYEQYF. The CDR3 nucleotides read TGTGCCAGCAACCCTTGGAGGCGTACCCCCTACGAGCAGTACTTC.

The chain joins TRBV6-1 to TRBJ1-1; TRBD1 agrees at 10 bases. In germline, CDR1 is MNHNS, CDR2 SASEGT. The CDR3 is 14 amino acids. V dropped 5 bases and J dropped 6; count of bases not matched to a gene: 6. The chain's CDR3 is CASSTRTGGSEAFF. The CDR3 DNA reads TGTGCCAGCAGTACTCGGACAGGGGGTTCTGAAGCTTTCTTT.

The CDR3 region has the DNA TGTGCCAGCAGTGATCGAAGTAGTCAGTACTTC. This sequence encodes CASSDRSSQYF. The chain links TRBV2 to TRBJ2-5; D is uncertain. The germline V gene encodes CDR1 SNHLY and CDR2 FYNNEI. This CDR3 has 11 residues. Trimming stripped 3 bases from V and 11 bases from J, with 10 bases between. Based on the CDR3 plus reference TRBV2 and TRBJ2-5, the full variable domain is EPEVTQTPSHQVTQMGQEVILRCVPISNHLYFYWYRQILGQKVEFLVSFYNNEISEKSEIFDDQFSVERPDGSNFTLKIRSTKLEDSAMYFCASSDRSSQYFGPGTRLLVL.

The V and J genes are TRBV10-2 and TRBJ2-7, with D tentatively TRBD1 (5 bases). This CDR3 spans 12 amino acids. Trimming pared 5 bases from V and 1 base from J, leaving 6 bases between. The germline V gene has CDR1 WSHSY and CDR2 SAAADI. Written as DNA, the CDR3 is TGCGCCAGCAGTAGGACATCCTACGAGCAGTACTTC. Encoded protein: CASSRTSYEQYF.

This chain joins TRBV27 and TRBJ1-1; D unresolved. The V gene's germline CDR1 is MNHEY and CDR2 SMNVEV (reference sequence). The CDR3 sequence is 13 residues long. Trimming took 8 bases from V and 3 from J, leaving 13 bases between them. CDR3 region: CASREPGDTEAFF. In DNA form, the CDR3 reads TGTGCCAGCCGGGAGCCTGGGGACACTGAAGCTTTCTTT.

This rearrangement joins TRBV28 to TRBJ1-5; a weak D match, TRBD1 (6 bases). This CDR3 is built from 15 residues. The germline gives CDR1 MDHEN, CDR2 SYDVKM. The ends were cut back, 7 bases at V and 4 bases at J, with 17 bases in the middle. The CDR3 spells CASILRGGANQPQHF. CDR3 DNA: TGTGCCAGCATCCTAAGAGGGGGAGCAAATCAGCCCCAGCATTTT.

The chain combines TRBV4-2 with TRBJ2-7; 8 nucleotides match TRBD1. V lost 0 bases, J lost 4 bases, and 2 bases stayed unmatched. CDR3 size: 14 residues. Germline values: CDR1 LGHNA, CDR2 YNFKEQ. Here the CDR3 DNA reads TGTGCCAGCAGCCAAGAACACAGGGGGTACGAGCAGTACTTC. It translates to CASSQEHRGYEQYF.

In nucleotides, the CDR3 is TGTGCCAGCAGCCCCTGGACAGGGATTAGCAATCAGCCCCAGCATTTT. Protein product: CASSPWTGISNQPQHF. This chain connects TRBV7-2 to TRBJ1-5; 8 bases map to TRBD1. Trimming took 5 bases from V and 0 from J; bases not matched to a gene: 6. The CDR3 is made up of 16 amino acids. From germline, CDR1 is SGHTA and CDR2 FQGNSA.